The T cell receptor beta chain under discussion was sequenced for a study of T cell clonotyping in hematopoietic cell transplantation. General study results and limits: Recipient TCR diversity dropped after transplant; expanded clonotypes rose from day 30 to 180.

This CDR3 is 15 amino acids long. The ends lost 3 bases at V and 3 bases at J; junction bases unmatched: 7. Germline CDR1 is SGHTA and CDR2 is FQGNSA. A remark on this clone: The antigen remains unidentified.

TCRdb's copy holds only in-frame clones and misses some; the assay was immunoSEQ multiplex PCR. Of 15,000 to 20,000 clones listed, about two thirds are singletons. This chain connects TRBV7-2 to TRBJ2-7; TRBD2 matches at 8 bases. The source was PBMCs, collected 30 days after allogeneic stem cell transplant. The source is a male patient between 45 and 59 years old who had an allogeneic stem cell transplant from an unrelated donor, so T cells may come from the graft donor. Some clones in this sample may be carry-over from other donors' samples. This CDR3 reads CASSFLGRASYEQYF. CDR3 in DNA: TGTGCCAGCAGCTTCCTCGGGAGGGCCAGCTACGAGCAGTACTTC.